This entry describes one T cell receptor beta chain. Its antigen is not known. In TCRdb, the 5' RACE reads were re-called with MiXCR into one record per CDR3 protein. The table lists roughly 250,000 distinct CDR3 sequences, more than 13% of them singletons. The CDR3 covers 12 residues. V lost 2 bases, J lost 7 bases, and 6 bases lay in between. Germline V CDR1 and CDR2: SEHNR, FQNEAQ (reference sequence). These data come from a study of identical twins. The study's findings and limits: Beta out-of-frame sequences showed weaker excess sharing between twins.

This chain links TRBV7-9 with TRBJ2-1; D unclear. Sequenced: memory (CD45RO+) T cells sorted from blood. The sequence was collected from a young woman in good health. Written as DNA, the CDR3 is TGTGCCAGCAGCTTAATTAGTAATGAGCAGTTCTTC. This sequence encodes CASSLISNEQFF.